This record covers a single T cell receptor beta chain. Its specific antigen is unknown. Per-base quality was not reported, and no clone a single base away is much larger than it. TCRbeta CDR3 regions were amplified from genomic DNA using the immunoSEQ Assay, a bias-controlled multiplex PCR. The study's processing was this. Nucleated cell counts per sample were estimated from amplification of reference gene primers within the assay. To quantify the absolute abundance of each unique TCRbeta CDR3 rearrangement, sequence reads were collapsed and filtered. For each sample, productive Simpson clonality was calculated as the square root of Simpson's diversity index over productive rearrangements. As stored in TCRdb, this immuneACCESS dataset retains in-frame rearrangements with V and J assigned. A fraction of the clones does not appear; measured against another copy, unresolved V genes explain less than half of the discrepancy, and the remainder lacks a known reason. V and J calls and clone size are those listed in that table; D and trimming were worked out from the DNA. The sample table holds approximately 490,000 clones, of which about 88% were seen once. Around 8% of the sample is in the top ten clones.

The data are from a study of blood T cell repertoires in COVID-19 (dated by TCRdb to about 2020). A note on the overall study: Collaborator samples came from the United States, Italy and Spain and covered acute and convalescent phases of COVID-19. The prospective study material was composed of cDNA or gDNA derived from T cells, B-cell-depleted T cells, or PBMCs. Nearly every sample came with metadata listing a de-identified subject ID, COVID-19 status, age in years and sex. Where available, HLA class I and class II types were taken from metadata supplied by the sample provider and were not determined by assay-based typing. The repertoires were released in a freely available public database intended as a resource for research on the immune response to SARS-CoV-2. Samples came from the ongoing ImmuneRACE study (first 160 participants) plus 1,254 subjects from 6 global collaborators. The dataset comprised deeply sampled blood TCRbeta repertoires from subjects exposed to, actively infected with, or recovered from COVID-19. What the study reported, not specific to this receptor: The amount of clinical and demographic metadata varied by source and participant and was provided uncurated.

CDR1 and CDR2 are read off the germline V gene as SGHTA and FQGNSA. Including the terminal cysteine and phenylalanine, the CDR3 comprises 13 residues. This entry keeps only the CDR3 DNA: 39 bases, framed from base 1. V is reduced by 4 bases and J by 4 bases, leaving a spacing of 8 bases between them. Enrolling through a virtual design, the prospective study's participants ranged in age from roughly 18 to 100 years and lived across approximately 25 United States geographic areas. In the prospective study, cohorts were assigned on the basis of participant-reported clinical history obtained from a screening survey and a study questionnaire. Recovered participants in ImmuneRACE Cohort 3 were defined as having two consecutive negative NP/OP PCR tests, clearance from a healthcare professional, or resolution of symptoms. Mobile phlebotomists in the prospective study collected whole blood, serum and a nasopharyngeal or oropharyngeal swab from every participant. Prospective study participants could optionally give additional blood draws and questionnaires over an approximately 2-month period. Prospective study blood samples were shipped either frozen or at room temperature before DNA extraction.

The TCR was taken from a woman aged 60-70 years who had recovered from COVID-19. Material for sequencing was PBMCs or T cells enriched from blood (not recorded which). The chain links TRBV7-2 with TRBJ1-3, with no D gene named confidently. The bases are TGTGCCAGCAGCTCCCAGTACGGAAACACCATATATTTT. The encoded protein is CASSSQYGNTIYF. Full variable domain (CDR3 extended with the reference TRBV7-2 and TRBJ1-3 proteins): GAGVSQSPSNKVTEKGKDVELRCDPISGHTALYWYRQSLGQGLEFLIYFQGNSAPDKSGLPSDRFSAERTGGSVSTLTIQRTQQEDSAVYLCASSSQYGNTIYFGEGSWLTVV.